A selection of T cell receptor beta chains follows, all from one sample in a study of T-cell reconstitution after alpha-beta-depleted transplantation in children. TCRdb passed the PCR reads through MiXCR, listing each CDR3 protein once. This sample has 700,000 to 850,000 distinct CDR3 sequences, with around 15% found just once. Material: PBMCs, mostly from graft donor cells, obtained 360 days after TCRalphabeta/CD19-depleted stem cell transplant. Receptors were obtained from a male patient between 5 and 17 years old who had a stem cell transplant for acute lymphoblastic leukemia, so the T cells may come from the graft donor. CDR3s include the opening cysteine and the closing phenylalanine or tryptophan. The D gene is left open where the match is weak. A clone size is listed for some rows: how often the clone was seen (once, few, many), or a class if it is expanded.

j_call | v_call | clone_size | d_call | cdr3_nt | cdr3_aa
TRBJ1-4 | TRBV3-1 | NA | NA | TGTGCCAGCAGCCTTTTTGACCGAGATGAAAAACTGTTTTTT | CASSLFDRDEKLFF
TRBJ1-2 | TRBV2 | NA | NA | TGTGCCAGCAGTCCCGGGCGCTATGGCTACACCTTC | CASSPGRYGYTF
TRBJ1-5 | TRBV12-3/TRBV12-4 | few | NA | TGTGCCAGCAGGCCTACAGGGCACCAGCCCCAGCATTTT | CASRPTGHQPQHF
TRBJ2-1 | TRBV27 | NA | NA | TGTGCCAGCAGTTTGGGTATTCGCCCCTACAATGAGCAGTTCTTC | CASSLGIRPYNEQFF
TRBJ2-3 | TRBV5-1 | NA | NA | TGCGCCAGCAGCTTGGAGAGGTACCCTAGCACAGATACGCAGTATTTT | CASSLERYPSTDTQYF
TRBJ2-1 | TRBV12-3/TRBV12-4 | many | TRBD1 | TGTGCCAGCAGTTTCAACCTCGGGACAGGGGGGAACAATGAGCAGTTCTTC | CASSFNLGTGGNNEQFF
TRBJ2-3 | TRBV15 | few | TRBD2 | TGTGCCACCAGCAGCAGCGGGGCAGATACGCAGTATTTT | CATSSSGADTQYF
TRBJ2-3 | TRBV5-1 | many | NA | TGCGCCAGCAGACCCGGGACACTAAGCACAGATACGCAGTATTTT | CASRPGTLSTDTQYF
TRBJ2-7 | TRBV4-1 | few | NA | TGCGCCAGCAGCCAAGCGGTTGGGTGGGCAGCCGAGCAGTACTTC | CASSQAVGWAAEQYF
TRBJ1-1 | TRBV14 | NA | NA | TGTGCCAGCAGCCAAGATTACGGCAGGCCGGGTGAAGCTTTCTTT | CASSQDYGRPGEAFF